These 7 T cell receptor beta chains were sequenced from one sample in a study of tumor-infiltrating lymphocytes in glioblastoma multiforme. TCR beta libraries were built from RNA through three nested multiplex PCR rounds using modified ARM-PCR. TCRdb used MiXCR to reprocess the multiplex PCR reads, holding one entry per CDR3 protein. Here the sample spans 15,000 to 20,000 distinct CDR3 sequences, 65% to 80% being singletons. Sample: peripheral blood. These receptors were collected from a male donor with glioblastoma.

This chain joins TRBV20-1 and TRBJ1-1, with D perhaps TRBD1 (5 bases). The V end was cut by 6 bases, the J end by 1 base, with 15 bases between. CDR1 and CDR2 (germline): DFQATT, SNEGSKA (reference sequence). The CDR3 covers 14 residues. The CDR3 DNA is TGCAGTGCACCCCCAGGACACGGGAACACTGAAGCTTTCTTT. As protein: CSAPPGHGNTEAFF.

To note about this clonotype: The junction departs from the called germline gene at one end, perhaps through a read error. V and J are TRBV6-5 and TRBJ2-3, with D perhaps TRBD2 (5 bases). The CDR3 covers 14 residues. Germline V CDR1 and CDR2: MNHEY, SVGAGI. CDR3 nucleotides: TGTGCCGGCAGTTATATCGGGGTCCGGGATACGCAGTATTTT. Its translation: CAGSYIGVRDTQYF.

The CDR3 loop reads CASSARQDTQADTQYF. The DNA of the CDR3 is TGTGCCAGCAGTGCTCGACAGGACACGCAGGCAGATACGCAGTATTTT. The chain has TRBV2 and TRBJ2-3; TRBD1 might be the D (6 bases). CDR3 size: 16 residues. Germline lookup yields CDR1 SNHLY and CDR2 FYNNEI. Trimming pared 4 bases from V and 4 bases from J, leaving 18 bases between.

Many counts were recorded for this clonotype. The genes are TRBV5-1 and TRBJ2-7; the D gene is possibly TRBD2 (6 bases). V lost 5 bases and J 2 bases, leaving 11 bases between the germline ends. The CDR3 covers 13 residues. Per germline, CDR1 SGHRS and CDR2 YFSETQ. The CDR3 sequence: CASRPGSTYEQYF. In DNA form, the CDR3 reads TGCGCCAGCAGGCCCGGGAGCACCTACGAGCAGTACTTC. The full variable domain, rest sourced from reference TRBV5-1 and TRBJ2-7, is KAGVTQTPRYLIKTRGQQVTLSCSPISGHRSVSWYQQTPGQGLQFLFEYFSETQRNKGNFPGRFSGRQFSNSRSEMNVSTLELGDSALYLCASRPGSTYEQYFGPGTRLTVT.

Comments on this clonotype: Compared with germline, one end of the junction differs, possibly owing to a read error. The chain carries TRBV11-2 and TRBJ2-1; D unclear. The CDR3 runs to 13 residues. CDR1 and CDR2 from the germline V gene are SGHAT and FQNNGV. CDR3 sequence: CARSLSSVYQQFF. The DNA for the CDR3 is TGTGCCAGGAGCTTAAGCAGTGTCTATCAGCAGTTCTTC.

This clonotype has more than one count but fewer than ten. This chain joins TRBV11-2 and TRBJ2-7; D might be TRBD1 (5 bases). V was pared by 2 bases and J by 2 bases, with 7 bases between. The CDR3 length is 13 residues. Germline CDR1 SGHAT, CDR2 FQNNGV. CDR3 sequence reads: CASSLSRAYEQYF. DNA of the CDR3: TGTGCCAGCAGCTTAAGCAGGGCCTACGAGCAGTACTTC.

V is TRBV20-1 and J is TRBJ1-1; D gene unclear. CDR3 size: 12 residues. Looked up from germline, CDR1 is DFQATT and CDR2 is SNEGSKA (reference sequence). V was trimmed by 8 bases and J by 5 bases, leaving 15 bases between them. The CDR3 loop reads CSTRSGRTEAFF. Written as DNA, the CDR3 is TGCAGTACTCGCTCGGGCAGGACTGAAGCTTTCTTT.